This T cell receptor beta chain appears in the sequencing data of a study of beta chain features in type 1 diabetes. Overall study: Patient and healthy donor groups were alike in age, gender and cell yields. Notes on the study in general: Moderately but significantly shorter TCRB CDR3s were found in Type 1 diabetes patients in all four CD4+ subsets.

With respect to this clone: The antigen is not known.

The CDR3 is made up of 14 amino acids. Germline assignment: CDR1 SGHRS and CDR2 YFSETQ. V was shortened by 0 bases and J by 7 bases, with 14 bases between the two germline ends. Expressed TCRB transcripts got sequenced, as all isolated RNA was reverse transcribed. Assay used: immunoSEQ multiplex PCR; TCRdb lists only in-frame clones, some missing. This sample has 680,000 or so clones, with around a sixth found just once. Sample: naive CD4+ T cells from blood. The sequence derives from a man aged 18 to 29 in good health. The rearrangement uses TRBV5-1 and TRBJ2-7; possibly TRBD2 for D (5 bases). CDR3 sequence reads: CASSLEAGRREQYF. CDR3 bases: TGCGCCAGCAGCTTGGAGGCCGGACGGAGGGAGCAGTACTTC.